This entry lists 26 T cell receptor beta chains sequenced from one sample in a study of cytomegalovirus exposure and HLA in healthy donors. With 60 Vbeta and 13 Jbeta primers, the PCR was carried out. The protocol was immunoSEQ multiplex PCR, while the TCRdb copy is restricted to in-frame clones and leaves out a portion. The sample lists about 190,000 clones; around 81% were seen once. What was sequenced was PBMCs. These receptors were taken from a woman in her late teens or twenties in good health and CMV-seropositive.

The CDR3 region is CASSYRANNEQFF. The CDR3 bases are TGTGCCAGCAGTTACCGAGCAAACAATGAGCAGTTCTTC. The chain employs TRBV6-6 and TRBJ2-1; D uncertain. The length of the CDR3 is 13 residues. Germline loops: CDR1 MNHNY, CDR2 SVGAGI (reference sequence). Trimming took off 2 bases at V and 5 bases at J, with 7 bases between the two ends.

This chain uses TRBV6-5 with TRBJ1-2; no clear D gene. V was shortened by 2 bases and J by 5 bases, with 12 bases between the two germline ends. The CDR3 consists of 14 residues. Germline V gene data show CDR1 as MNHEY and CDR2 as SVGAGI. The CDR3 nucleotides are TGTGCCAGCAGTTACCTTCCGCTCGGGTATGGCTACACCTTC. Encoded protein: CASSYLPLGYGYTF.

The CDR3 sequence: CASRLLREVSTEAFF. The CDR3, as DNA: TGCGCCAGCAGACTACTAAGGGAGGTATCAACTGAAGCTTTCTTT. The chain recombines TRBV5-1 with TRBJ1-1; no reliable D call. Germline CDR1 and CDR2: SGHRS and YFSETQ. CDR3 length equals 15 residues. Trimming stripped 5 bases from V and 5 bases from J, with 19 bases between. The variable domain in full, completed from reference TRBV5-1 and TRBJ1-1, reads KAGVTQTPRYLIKTRGQQVTLSCSPISGHRSVSWYQQTPGQGLQFLFEYFSETQRNKGNFPGRFSGRQFSNSRSEMNVSTLELGDSALYLCASRLLREVSTEAFFGQGTRLTVV.

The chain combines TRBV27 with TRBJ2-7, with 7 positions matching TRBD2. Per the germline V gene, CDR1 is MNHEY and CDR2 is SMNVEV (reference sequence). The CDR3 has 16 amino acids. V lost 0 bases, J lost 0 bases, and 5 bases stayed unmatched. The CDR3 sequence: CASSLSKAGSSYEQYF. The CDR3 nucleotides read TGTGCCAGCAGTTTATCGAAAGCGGGGTCCTCCTACGAGCAGTACTTC.

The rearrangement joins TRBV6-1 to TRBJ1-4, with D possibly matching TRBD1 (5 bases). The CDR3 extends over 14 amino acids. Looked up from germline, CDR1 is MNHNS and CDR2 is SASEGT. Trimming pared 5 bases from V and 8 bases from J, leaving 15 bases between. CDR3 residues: CASSPTGTSEKLFF. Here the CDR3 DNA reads TGTGCCAGCAGTCCCACCGGGACTTCCGAAAAACTGTTTTTT.

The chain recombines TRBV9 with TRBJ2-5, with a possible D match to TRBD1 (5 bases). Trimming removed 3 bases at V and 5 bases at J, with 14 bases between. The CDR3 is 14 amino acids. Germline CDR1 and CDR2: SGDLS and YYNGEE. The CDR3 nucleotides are TGTGCCAGCAGCGGACGACAGACCTCCGAGACCCAGTACTTC. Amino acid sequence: CASSGRQTSETQYF.

The CDR3 sequence: CASSLTGIPHQETQYF. CDR3 in DNA: TGTGCCAGCAGCTTGACAGGTATCCCCCACCAAGAGACCCAGTACTTC. The gene calls are TRBV5-6 and TRBJ2-5; D is perhaps TRBD1 (5 bases). Germline V gene sequence: CDR1 SGHDT, CDR2 YYEEEE. The V end lost 1 base, the J end lost 0 bases, and 13 bases lay between the germline ends. This CDR3 has 16 residues. Using reference TRBV5-6 and TRBJ2-5 for the parts outside the CDR3, the full variable domain is DAGVTQSPTHLIKTRGQQVTLRCSPKSGHDTVSWYQQALGQGPQFIFQYYEEEERQRGNFPDRFSGHQFPNYSSELNVNALLLGDSALYLCASSLTGIPHQETQYFGPGTRLLVL.

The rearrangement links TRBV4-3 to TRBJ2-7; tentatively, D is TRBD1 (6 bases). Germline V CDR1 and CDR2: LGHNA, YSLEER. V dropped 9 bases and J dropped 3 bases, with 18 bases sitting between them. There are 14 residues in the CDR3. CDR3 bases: TGCGCCAGGGGCGTGGGCAAGGGGGACTACGAGCAGTACGTC. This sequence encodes CARGVGKGDYEQYV.

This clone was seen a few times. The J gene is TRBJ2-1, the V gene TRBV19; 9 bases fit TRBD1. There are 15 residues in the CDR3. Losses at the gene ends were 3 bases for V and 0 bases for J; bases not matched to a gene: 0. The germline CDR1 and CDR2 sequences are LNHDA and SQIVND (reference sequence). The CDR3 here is CASSMGQGSYNEQFF. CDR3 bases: TGTGCCAGTAGTATGGGACAGGGCTCCTACAATGAGCAGTTCTTC.

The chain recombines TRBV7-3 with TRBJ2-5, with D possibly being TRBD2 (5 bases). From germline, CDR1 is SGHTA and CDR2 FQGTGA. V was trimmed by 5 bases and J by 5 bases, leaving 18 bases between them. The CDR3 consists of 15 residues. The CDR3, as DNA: TGTGCCAGCAGCCCAACTGGAGGTGAAGGGGAGACCCAGTACTTC. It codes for CASSPTGGEGETQYF.

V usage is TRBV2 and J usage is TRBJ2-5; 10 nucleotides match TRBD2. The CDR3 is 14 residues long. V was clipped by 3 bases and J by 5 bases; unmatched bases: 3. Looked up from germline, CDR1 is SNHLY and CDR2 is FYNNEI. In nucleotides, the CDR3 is TGTGCCAGCAGTGACCAGCGGGGGGGGGAGACCCAGTACTTC. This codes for CASSDQRGGETQYF.

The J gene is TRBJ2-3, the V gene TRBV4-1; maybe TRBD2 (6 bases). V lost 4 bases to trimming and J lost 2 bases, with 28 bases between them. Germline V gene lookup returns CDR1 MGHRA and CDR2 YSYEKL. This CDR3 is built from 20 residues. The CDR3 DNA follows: TGCGCCAGCAGCCCTCCCCCCGGGGACTCGTACGCGTTCCTCACAGATACGCAGTATTTT. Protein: CASSPPPGDSYAFLTDTQYF.

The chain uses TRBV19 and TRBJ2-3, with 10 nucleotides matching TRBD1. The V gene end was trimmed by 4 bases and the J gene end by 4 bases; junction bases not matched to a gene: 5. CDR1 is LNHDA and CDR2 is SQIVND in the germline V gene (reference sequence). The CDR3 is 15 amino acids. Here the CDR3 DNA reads TGTGCCAGTAGTAGCCGGGACAGGGGTGCAGATACGCAGTATTTT. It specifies CASSSRDRGADTQYF.

The CDR3 spells CASRTSGGYEQYF. CDR3 DNA: TGTGCCAGCAGGACTAGCGGGGGCTACGAGCAGTACTTC. The chain is built from TRBV6-1 and TRBJ2-7; 12 bases agree with TRBD2. The CDR3 loop spans 13 amino acids. The germline V gene encodes CDR1 MNHNS and CDR2 SASEGT. J gave up 3 bases and V 6 bases, and 0 bases lay outside the gene matches.

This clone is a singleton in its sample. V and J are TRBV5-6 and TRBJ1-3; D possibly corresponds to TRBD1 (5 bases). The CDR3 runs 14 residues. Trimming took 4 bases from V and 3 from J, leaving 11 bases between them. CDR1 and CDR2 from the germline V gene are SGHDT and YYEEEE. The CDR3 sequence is CASSPVGGGNTIYF. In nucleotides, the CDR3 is TGTGCCAGCAGCCCGGTGGGGGGTGGAAACACCATATATTTT.

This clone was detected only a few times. The CDR3 region is CASSAPPGAVAQYF. The CDR3 DNA is TGTGCCAGCAGTGCTCCCCCTGGGGCCGTCGCGCAGTATTTT. The rearrangement links TRBV28 to TRBJ2-3; D might be TRBD1 (5 bases). The germline V and J ends were trimmed by 5 bases and 10 bases, with 19 bases remaining between them. The CDR3 runs to 14 residues. Germline V gene sequence: CDR1 MDHEN, CDR2 SYDVKM.

In DNA form, the CDR3 reads TGTGCCAGCAGCTCCGGACTAGCGGGACCCTACGAGCAGTACGTC. As protein: CASSSGLAGPYEQYV. The V and J genes are TRBV11-3 and TRBJ2-7; 12 positions match TRBD2. V was pared by 4 bases and J by 2 bases, with 3 bases of the junction left unmatched. There are 15 residues in the CDR3. Germline loops: CDR1 SGHNT, CDR2 YENEEA.

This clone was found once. The CDR3, as DNA: TGTGCCAGCAGCACCCCCGGGACTGCCACAGATACGCAGTATTTT. Translated: CASSTPGTATDTQYF. The chain uses TRBV7-9 and TRBJ2-3, with D perhaps matching TRBD2 (6 bases). The V gene lost 5 bases and the J gene lost 2 bases, with 14 bases spanning the gap. The CDR3 is 15 residues long. Germline CDR1 and CDR2: SEHNR and FQNEAQ (reference sequence). Together with reference TRBV7-9 and TRBJ2-3, the CDR3 gives the full variable domain: DTGVSQNPRHKITKRGQNVTFRCDPISEHNRLYWYRQTLGQGPEFLTYFQNEAQLEKSRLLSDRFSAERPKGSFSTLEIQRTEQGDSAMYLCASSTPGTATDTQYFGPGTRLTVL.

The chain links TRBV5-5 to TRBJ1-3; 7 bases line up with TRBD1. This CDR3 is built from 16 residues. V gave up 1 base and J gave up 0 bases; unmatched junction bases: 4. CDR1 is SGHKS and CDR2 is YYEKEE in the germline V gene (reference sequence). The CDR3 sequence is CASSLTGVRSGNTIYF. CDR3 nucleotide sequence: TGTGCCAGCAGCTTGACAGGGGTCCGCTCTGGAAACACCATATATTTT.

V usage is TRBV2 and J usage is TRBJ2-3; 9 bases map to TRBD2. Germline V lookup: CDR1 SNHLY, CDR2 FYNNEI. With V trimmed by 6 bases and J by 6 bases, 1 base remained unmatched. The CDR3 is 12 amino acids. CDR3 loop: CASRRGGDTQYF. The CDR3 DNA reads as TGTGCCAGCAGGCGGGGGGGGGATACGCAGTATTTT.

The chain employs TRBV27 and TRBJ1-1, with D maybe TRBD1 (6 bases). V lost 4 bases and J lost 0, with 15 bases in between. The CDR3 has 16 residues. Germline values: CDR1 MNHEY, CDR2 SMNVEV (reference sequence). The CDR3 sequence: CASSSETGYLNTEAFF. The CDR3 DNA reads TGTGCCAGCAGTTCCGAGACAGGTTACCTGAACACTGAAGCTTTCTTT.

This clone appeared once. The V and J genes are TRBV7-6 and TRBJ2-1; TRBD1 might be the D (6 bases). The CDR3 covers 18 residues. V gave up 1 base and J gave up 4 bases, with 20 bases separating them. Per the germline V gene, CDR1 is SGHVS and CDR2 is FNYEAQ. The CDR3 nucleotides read TGTGCCAGCAGCTTAGTGGGCGGACAGACGGTTAATTACAATGAGCAGTTCTTC. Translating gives CASSLVGGQTVNYNEQFF. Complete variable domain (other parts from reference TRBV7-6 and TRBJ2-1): GAGVSQSPRYKVTKRGQDVALRCDPISGHVSLYWYRQALGQGPEFLTYFNYEAQQDKSGLPNDRFSAERPEGSISTLTIQRTEQRDSAMYRCASSLVGGQTVNYNEQFFGPGTRLTVL.

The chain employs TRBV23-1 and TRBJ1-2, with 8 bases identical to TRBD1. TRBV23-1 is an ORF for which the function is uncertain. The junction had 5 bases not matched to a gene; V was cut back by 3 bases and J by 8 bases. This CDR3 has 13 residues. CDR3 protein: CASSHGRGQGYTF. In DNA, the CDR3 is TGCGCCAGCAGTCATGGCAGGGGGCAAGGCTACACCTTC.

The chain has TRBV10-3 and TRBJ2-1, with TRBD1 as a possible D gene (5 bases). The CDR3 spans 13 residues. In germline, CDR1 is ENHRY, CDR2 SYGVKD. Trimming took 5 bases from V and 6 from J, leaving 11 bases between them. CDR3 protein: CAISPPGSNEQFF. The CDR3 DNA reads TGTGCCATCAGTCCGCCAGGGTCCAATGAGCAGTTCTTC.

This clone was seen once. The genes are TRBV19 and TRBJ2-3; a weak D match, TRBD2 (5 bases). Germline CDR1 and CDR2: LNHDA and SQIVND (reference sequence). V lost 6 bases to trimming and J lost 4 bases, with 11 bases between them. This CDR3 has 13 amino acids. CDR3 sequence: CASSLSRADTQYF. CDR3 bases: TGTGCCAGTAGCCTTTCGAGGGCAGATACGCAGTATTTT.

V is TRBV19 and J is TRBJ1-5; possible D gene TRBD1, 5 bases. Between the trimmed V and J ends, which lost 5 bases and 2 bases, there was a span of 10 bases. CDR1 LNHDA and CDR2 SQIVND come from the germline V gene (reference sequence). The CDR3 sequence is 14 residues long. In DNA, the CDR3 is TGTGCCAGTAGTTCAGGGTTTGGCAATCAGCCCCAGCATTTT. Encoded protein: CASSSGFGNQPQHF.